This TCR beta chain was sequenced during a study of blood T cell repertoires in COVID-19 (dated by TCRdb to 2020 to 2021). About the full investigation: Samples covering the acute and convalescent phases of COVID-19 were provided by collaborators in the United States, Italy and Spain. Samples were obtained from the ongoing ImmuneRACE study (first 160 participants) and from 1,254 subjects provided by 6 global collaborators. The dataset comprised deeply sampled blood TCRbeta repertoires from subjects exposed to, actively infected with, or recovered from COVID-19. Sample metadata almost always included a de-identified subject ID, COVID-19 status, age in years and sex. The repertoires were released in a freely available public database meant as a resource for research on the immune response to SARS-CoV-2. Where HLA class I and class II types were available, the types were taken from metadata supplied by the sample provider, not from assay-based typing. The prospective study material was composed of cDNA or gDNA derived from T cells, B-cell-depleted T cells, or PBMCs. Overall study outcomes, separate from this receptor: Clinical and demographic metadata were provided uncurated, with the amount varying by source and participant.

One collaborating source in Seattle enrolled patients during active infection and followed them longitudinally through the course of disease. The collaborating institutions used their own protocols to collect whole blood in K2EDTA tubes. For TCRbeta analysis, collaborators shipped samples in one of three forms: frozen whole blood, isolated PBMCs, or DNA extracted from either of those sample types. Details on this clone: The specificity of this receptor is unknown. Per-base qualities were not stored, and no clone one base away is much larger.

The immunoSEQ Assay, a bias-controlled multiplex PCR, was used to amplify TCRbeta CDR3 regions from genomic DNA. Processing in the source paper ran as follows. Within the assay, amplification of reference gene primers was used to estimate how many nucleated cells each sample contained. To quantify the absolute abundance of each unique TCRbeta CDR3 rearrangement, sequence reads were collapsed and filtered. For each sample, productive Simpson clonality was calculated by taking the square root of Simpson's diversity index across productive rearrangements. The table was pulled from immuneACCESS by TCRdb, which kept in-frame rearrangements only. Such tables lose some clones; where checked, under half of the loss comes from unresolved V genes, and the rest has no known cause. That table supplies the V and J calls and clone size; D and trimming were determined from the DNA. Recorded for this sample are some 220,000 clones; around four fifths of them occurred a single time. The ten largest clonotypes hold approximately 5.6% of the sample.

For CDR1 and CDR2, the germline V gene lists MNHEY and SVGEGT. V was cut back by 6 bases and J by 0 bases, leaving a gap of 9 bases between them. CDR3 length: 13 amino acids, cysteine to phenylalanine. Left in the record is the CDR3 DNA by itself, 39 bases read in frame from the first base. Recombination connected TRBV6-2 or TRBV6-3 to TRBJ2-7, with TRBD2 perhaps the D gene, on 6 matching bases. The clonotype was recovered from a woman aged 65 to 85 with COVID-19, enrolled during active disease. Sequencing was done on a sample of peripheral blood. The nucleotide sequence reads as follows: TGTGCCAGCAGGCCTAGCGCCTCCTACGAGCAGTACTTC. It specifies CASRPSASYEQYF.